These 29 T cell receptor beta chains originate from one sample sequenced in a study of blood T cells in healthy people across ages. Alongside a J-beta primer mix, a sample-barcoded 5' primer served in a second PCR lasting about 7 to 11 cycles. TCRdb called the 5' RACE reads again in MiXCR, with one record for every CDR3 protein. The sample yields about 1,600,000 distinct CDR3 sequences, approximately 42% seen once. The specimen was blood. These TCRs come from a woman younger than 35 in good health.

This clonotype was picked up many times. This chain uses TRBV19 with TRBJ2-7, with 10 nucleotides matching TRBD2. This CDR3 region has 18 residues. Trimming at V came to 5 bases and at J to 3 bases, leaving 16 bases not matched to a gene. Germline CDR1 LNHDA, CDR2 SQIVND (reference sequence). Here the CDR3 reads CASSLASGGAGVVYEQYF. The CDR3 nucleotides are TGTGCCAGTAGTTTAGCCAGCGGGGGGGCCGGAGTGGTCTACGAGCAGTACTTC.

This clonotype was found a few times. V usage is TRBV6-5 and J usage is TRBJ2-7, with D maybe TRBD1 (6 bases). The CDR3 sequence is 16 residues long. Looked up from germline, CDR1 is MNHEY and CDR2 is SVGAGI. Trimming pared 2 bases from V and 0 bases from J, leaving 14 bases between. This CDR3 reads CASSYGLGASSYEQYF. CDR3 nucleotide sequence: TGTGCCAGCAGTTACGGTCTGGGGGCTAGCTCCTACGAGCAGTACTTC.

The rearrangement joins TRBV11-2 to TRBJ1-1; D gene unclear. V lost 2 bases to trimming and J lost 6 bases, with 25 bases between them. This CDR3 is 18 amino acids long. Germline V CDR1 and CDR2: SGHAT, FQNNGV. CDR3 in amino acids: CASSLQYRDKQFSAEAFF. CDR3 bases: TGTGCCAGCAGCTTACAATACCGGGATAAACAGTTCTCTGCTGAAGCTTTCTTT.

This clonotype was counted only a few times. J is TRBJ2-1 and V is TRBV29-1, with 13 bases aligning to TRBD2. The germline gives CDR1 SQVTM, CDR2 ANQGSEA. Unmatched junction bases numbered 11, after V lost 7 bases and J lost 8 bases. This CDR3 region has 15 residues. This chain's CDR3 is CSARLAGGLWDEQFF. CDR3 sequence (DNA): TGCAGCGCAAGACTAGCGGGAGGCCTTTGGGATGAGCAGTTCTTC.

V is TRBV7-9 and J is TRBJ2-2, with D tentatively TRBD1 (6 bases). CDR1 and CDR2 (germline): SEHNR, FQNEAQ (reference sequence). This CDR3 contains 16 residues. V was trimmed by 5 bases and J by 3 bases, leaving 16 bases between them. The CDR3 DNA sequence: TGTGCCAGCAGCAAACAGGGCGCAACCTACACCGGGGAGCTGTTTTTT. It specifies CASSKQGATYTGELFF. The full variable domain, completed using reference TRBV7-9 and TRBJ2-2, is DTGVSQNPRHKITKRGQNVTFRCDPISEHNRLYWYRQTLGQGPEFLTYFQNEAQLEKSRLLSDRFSAERPKGSFSTLEIQRTEQGDSAMYLCASSKQGATYTGELFFGEGSRLTVL.

The genes are TRBV30 and TRBJ1-2; maybe TRBD1 (6 bases). CDR3 size: 12 residues. V lost 0 bases and J 6 bases, leaving 8 bases between the germline ends. From germline, CDR1 is GTSNPN and CDR2 SVGIG (reference sequence). CDR3: CAWSVPGDGYTF. CDR3 bases: TGTGCCTGGAGTGTTCCAGGGGATGGCTACACCTTC. Variable domain in full (rest from reference TRBV30 and TRBJ1-2): SQTIHQWPATLVQPVGSPLSLECTVEGTSNPNLYWYRQAAGRGLQLLFYSVGIGQISSEVPQNLSASRPQDRQFILSSKKLLLSDSGFYLCAWSVPGDGYTFGSGTRLTVV.

There are many counts of this clonotype. CDR3 region: CASDKTGTQETQYF. CDR3 DNA sequence: TGCGCCAGCGACAAGACAGGTACCCAAGAGACCCAGTACTTC. The chain carries TRBV5-1 and TRBJ2-5; a possible D gene is TRBD1 (6 bases). The germline V and J ends were trimmed by 7 bases and 1 base, with 14 bases remaining between them. This CDR3 has 14 residues. Germline V gene lookup returns CDR1 SGHRS and CDR2 YFSETQ.

The count of this clonotype is one. The chain joins TRBV25-1 to TRBJ1-2, with a possible D match to TRBD1 (5 bases). Germline V gene data show CDR1 as MGHDK and CDR2 as SYGVNS. CDR3 length: 14 amino acids. The V gene lost 4 bases and the J gene lost 1 base, with 10 bases spanning the gap. CDR3 protein: CASSGQGGNYGYTF. In DNA, the CDR3 is TGTGCCAGCAGTGGTCAGGGAGGTAACTATGGCTACACCTTC.

This clonotype was counted only a few times. The CDR3 spells CASSFPPYNEQFF. DNA for the CDR3: TGTGCCAGCAGTTTTCCCCCCTACAATGAGCAGTTCTTC. This chain uses TRBV12-3 or TRBV12-4 with TRBJ2-1; D gene ambiguous. Trimming shortened V by 3 bases and J by 2 bases, and 5 bases separated the two germline ends. CDR3 length: 13 amino acids.

The chain employs TRBV5-1 and TRBJ1-1, with D tentatively TRBD1 (6 bases). Germline V gives CDR1 SGHRS, CDR2 YFSETQ. This CDR3 comprises 17 residues. V lost 4 bases and J 5 bases, leaving 24 bases between the germline ends. The CDR3 coding sequence is TGCGCCAGCAGCGCGGGGGGCGGCTCCACTGGGGGGACTGAAGCTTTCTTT. It is translated as CASSAGGGSTGGTEAFF.

The chain is built from TRBV12-3 or TRBV12-4 and TRBJ1-2; the match to TRBD1 covers 8 bases. The CDR3 spans 13 residues. Losses at the gene ends were 6 bases for V and 4 bases for J; bases not matched to a gene: 4. The CDR3 spells CASRDRALYGYTF. CDR3 DNA: TGTGCCAGCAGGGACAGGGCCCTCTATGGCTACACCTTC.

The chain recombines TRBV5-1 with TRBJ2-7, with TRBD1 as a possible D gene (5 bases). The CDR3 consists of 15 residues. Germline CDR1 reads SGHRS; CDR2 reads YFSETQ. V gave up 1 base and J gave up 5 bases, with 16 bases separating them. The CDR3 is CASSLSGAAGDEQYF. The CDR3 nucleotides are TGCGCCAGCAGCTTGTCTGGGGCTGCCGGCGACGAGCAGTACTTC. Together with reference TRBV5-1 and TRBJ2-7, the CDR3 gives the full variable domain: KAGVTQTPRYLIKTRGQQVTLSCSPISGHRSVSWYQQTPGQGLQFLFEYFSETQRNKGNFPGRFSGRQFSNSRSEMNVSTLELGDSALYLCASSLSGAAGDEQYFGPGTRLTVT.

This chain uses TRBV20-1 with TRBJ2-3, with 12 positions matching TRBD2. Per the germline V gene, CDR1 is DFQATT and CDR2 is SNEGSKA (reference sequence). The CDR3 contains 17 residues. Trimming cost V 3 bases and J 6 bases; bases outside gene matches: 13. CDR3 nucleotide sequence: TGCAGTGCTAGGAGAGGGACTAGCGGGTTATGGGGGGATACGCAGTATTTT. Protein: CSARRGTSGLWGDTQYF.

The genes are TRBV7-9 and TRBJ2-1; D not certain. The CDR3 loop spans 15 amino acids. The V gene's germline CDR1 is SEHNR and CDR2 FQNEAQ (reference sequence). V was trimmed by 5 bases and J by 3 bases, leaving 14 bases between them. This CDR3 reads CASSPRGRFYNEQFF. In nucleotides, the CDR3 is TGTGCCAGCAGCCCCCGTGGCCGTTTCTACAATGAGCAGTTCTTC.

The chain has TRBV14 and TRBJ2-1, with TRBD2 identical over 9 bases. Per germline, CDR1 SGHDN and CDR2 FVKESK. CDR3 length equals 16 residues. Trimming cost V 1 base and J 9 bases; bases outside gene matches: 10. CDR3 bases: TGTGCCAGCAGCCAAGCGTCCGTGCGAGCGGGAGGTGAGCAGTTCTTC. Its protein product is CASSQASVRAGGEQFF.

This clonotype was counted only a few times. The DNA of the CDR3 is TGTGCCAGCACCCAGCGGGGGGGCGATTCCGATACGCAGTATTTT. Protein: CASTQRGGDSDTQYF. The chain is built from TRBV7-2 and TRBJ2-3; 10 bases line up with TRBD2. This CDR3 is built from 15 residues. The germline V gene encodes CDR1 SGHTA and CDR2 FQGNSA. V lost 7 bases, J lost 6 bases, and 10 bases stayed unmatched.

This clonotype has more than one count but fewer than ten. The chain has TRBV2 and TRBJ2-7; D is possibly TRBD1 (5 bases). The germline gives CDR1 SNHLY, CDR2 FYNNEI. CDR3 length: 12 residues. V was shortened by 7 bases and J by 2 bases, with 9 bases between the two germline ends. In nucleotides, the CDR3 is TGTGCCAGCAACAAGGACACCTACGAGCAGTACTTC. Its translation: CASNKDTYEQYF.

The genes are TRBV7-3 and TRBJ2-2, with 12 positions matching TRBD2. The CDR3 sequence is 17 residues long. The V segment lost 5 bases and the J segment 0 bases; nucleotides outside the gene matches: 4. Germline V CDR1 and CDR2: SGHTA, FQGTGA. The CDR3 region is CASSPSGGAANTGELFF. For the CDR3, the DNA is TGTGCCAGCAGCCCTAGCGGGGGGGCAGCGAACACCGGGGAGCTGTTTTTT.

Comments on this clonotype: One junction end does not reproduce the germline sequence, and a read error may be involved. This rearrangement joins TRBV7-9 to TRBJ1-2, with D unresolved. The CDR3 consists of 14 residues. Germline loops: CDR1 SEHNR, CDR2 FQNEAQ (reference sequence). Here the CDR3 DNA reads TGTGCCAGCACCTCGACCGGGATAATATATGGCTACCCCTTC. This sequence encodes CASTSTGIIYGYPF.

This clonotype has only a few counts. The CDR3 bases are TGTGCCATCCACAGGGGGCCTTACGAGCAGTACTTC. Translation: CAIHRGPYEQYF. The chain joins TRBV10-3 to TRBJ2-7, with 9 bases that match TRBD1. This CDR3 comprises 12 residues. With 8 bases clipped from V and 4 bases from J, the junction kept 3 bases outside the gene matches. Germline V lookup: CDR1 ENHRY, CDR2 SYGVKD.

The chain combines TRBV7-2 with TRBJ2-7, with D possibly being TRBD1 (7 bases). CDR1 and CDR2 from the germline V gene are SGHTA and FQGNSA. With 5 bases removed from V and 6 bases from J, the gap between germline ends came to 11 bases. The CDR3 extends over 12 amino acids. The CDR3 region is CASSLRGAEQYF. The CDR3, as DNA: TGTGCCAGCAGCCTCAGGGGGGCCGAGCAGTACTTC.

V gene TRBV7-9 combines with J gene TRBJ2-2; 8 bases are a match to TRBD2. This CDR3 spans 15 amino acids. Per the germline V gene, CDR1 is SEHNR and CDR2 is FQNEAQ (reference sequence). Trimming at V came to 11 bases and at J to 8 bases, leaving 16 bases not matched to a gene. CDR3 in DNA: TGTGCCGTGCCCAGCGGGAGCGGCCGAACTGGGGAGCTGTTTTTT. Amino acids: CAVPSGSGRTGELFF.

CDR3 DNA sequence: TGTGCCAGCAGCCCAAAAACAGGGGCTGGCTACACCTTC. It encodes CASSPKTGAGYTF. The rearrangement links TRBV7-3 to TRBJ1-2; 7 nucleotides agree with TRBD1. CDR1 and CDR2 (germline): SGHTA, FQGTGA. The trim removed 5 bases at V and 7 bases at J, leaving 7 bases unmatched. The CDR3 has 13 residues.

V is TRBV7-9 and J is TRBJ2-7, with TRBD1 matching over 8 bases. The J call may be mistaken, given a closer DNA end match to TRBJ2-5. From germline, CDR1 is SEHNR and CDR2 FQNEAQ (reference sequence). This CDR3 is 15 amino acids long. The CDR3, as DNA: TGTGCCAGCAGCCCCCAGGGACAGGTGGGGGAGACCCAGTACTTC. This encodes CASSPQGQVGETQYF.

In its sample, this clonotype was seen a few times. The V call is TRBV29-1, the J call TRBJ1-3; D call uncertain. V gave up 2 bases and J gave up 3 bases, with 5 bases separating them. Germline lookup yields CDR1 SQVTM and CDR2 ANQGSEA. The CDR3 contains 12 residues. CDR3 nucleotide sequence: TGCAGCGTTGAACCGGATGGAAACACCATATATTTT. Its translation: CSVEPDGNTIYF.

The chain combines TRBV3-1 with TRBJ2-7; unclear D gene. V lost 0 bases and J lost 3, with 9 bases in between. The CDR3 spans 14 residues. CDR1 LGHDT and CDR2 YNNKEL come from the germline V gene (reference sequence). CDR3 in amino acids: CASSQDWASYEQYF. CDR3 DNA: TGTGCCAGCAGCCAAGACTGGGCCAGCTACGAGCAGTACTTC.

This clonotype has more than one count but fewer than ten. The chain joins TRBV24-1 to TRBJ2-5; tentative D call: TRBD2 (5 bases). The CDR3 sequence is 14 residues long. Trimming left V 3 bases short and J 1 base short, with 8 bases between. Germline lookup yields CDR1 KGHDR and CDR2 SFDVKD. The CDR3 region is CATSDGRTQETQYF. The CDR3 DNA reads as TGTGCCACCAGTGATGGGAGAACCCAAGAGACCCAGTACTTC.

The genes are TRBV6-1 and TRBJ2-3; 9 bases are shared with TRBD1. V gave up 6 bases and J gave up 2 bases; unmatched junction bases: 6. Germline V gene data show CDR1 as MNHNS and CDR2 as SASEGT. This CDR3 has 15 amino acids. The CDR3: CASSDRDRDTDTQYF. The CDR3 nucleotides read TGTGCCAGCAGCGACCGGGACAGGGACACAGATACGCAGTATTTT.

The sample holds a few counts of this clonotype. The V gene is TRBV27, the J gene TRBJ2-3, with 8 positions matching TRBD2. Germline-derived CDR1 and CDR2 are MNHEY and SMNVEV (reference sequence). This CDR3 is 14 amino acids long. With V trimmed by 4 bases and J by 3 bases, 3 bases remained unmatched. This chain's CDR3 is CASSWASGTDTQYF. In DNA form, the CDR3 reads TGTGCCAGCAGTTGGGCTAGCGGGACAGATACGCAGTATTTT.